One sample yielded the 29 T cell receptor beta chains listed below, sequenced in a study of T cell changes during pregnancy in multiple sclerosis. Here immunoSEQ multiplex PCR was the method, and the copy in TCRdb shows in-frame clones only, minus some. The sample includes about 40,000 clones, more than 85% of them seen just once. The input for sequencing was CD8+ T cells from peripheral blood mononuclear cells, taken in the first trimester of pregnancy. The source is a female donor with multiple sclerosis, enrolled in a pregnancy study.

Here the CDR3 reads CASSSSNEQFF. CDR3 nucleotide sequence: TGTGCCAGCAGCTCGTCTAACGAGCAGTTCTTC. The chain has TRBV11-2 and TRBJ2-1; no firm D call. This CDR3 is built from 11 residues. Germline-derived CDR1 and CDR2 are SGHAT and FQNNGV. V was trimmed by 4 bases and J by 10 bases, leaving 8 bases between them.

This clone was observed a handful of times. The V gene is TRBV4-2, the J gene TRBJ2-3, with D unclear. The CDR3 covers 14 residues. Germline CDR1 reads LGHNA; CDR2 reads YNFKEQ. The ends were cut back, 0 bases at V and 2 bases at J, with 6 bases in the middle. The CDR3 region has the DNA TGTGCCAGCAGCCAAGAGGCCCTCACAGATACGCAGTATTTT. Translating it yields CASSQEALTDTQYF.

This chain connects TRBV5-1 to TRBJ2-1; possibly TRBD1 for D (6 bases). Trimming cost V 2 bases and J 0 bases, with 9 bases left between them. The germline gives CDR1 SGHRS, CDR2 YFSETQ. The CDR3 contains 15 residues. The CDR3 DNA reads as TGCGCCAGCAGCTTTGAAGGGGGCTCCTACAATGAGCAGTTCTTC. Its translation is CASSFEGGSYNEQFF.

The J gene is TRBJ1-2, the V gene TRBV27; 10 nucleotides match TRBD1. Germline V gene sequence: CDR1 MNHEY, CDR2 SMNVEV (reference sequence). The CDR3 is 14 amino acids. V lost 5 bases, J lost 6 bases, and 6 bases stayed unmatched. CDR3 DNA: TGTGCCAGCAGTATCACCGGGACAGGGGATGGCTACACCTTC. This sequence encodes CASSITGTGDGYTF.

This clone was counted once. V and J are TRBV5-4 and TRBJ2-1, with 8 bases fitting TRBD1. This CDR3 comprises 15 residues. Germline V lookup: CDR1 SGHNT, CDR2 YYREEE (reference sequence). V trimming: 1 base; J trimming: 6 bases; junction bases outside the gene matches: 6. The CDR3 sequence: CASSLRQGLLNEQFF. The CDR3 nucleotides read TGTGCCAGCAGCTTGAGACAGGGGCTGCTCAATGAGCAGTTCTTC. Full variable domain (rest looked up from reference TRBV5-4 and TRBJ2-1): ETGVTQSPTHLIKTRGQQVTLRCSSQSGHNTVSWYQQALGQGPQFIFQYYREEENGRGNFPPRFSGLQFPNYSSELNVNALELDDSALYLCASSLRQGLLNEQFFGPGTRLTVL.

The rearrangement uses TRBV7-8 and TRBJ1-2, with 7 nucleotides matching TRBD1. The CDR3 is made up of 17 amino acids. Per germline, CDR1 SGHVS and CDR2 FQNEAQ. The ends lost 2 bases at V and 3 bases at J; junction bases unmatched: 12. In DNA form, the CDR3 reads TGTGCCAGCAGCTTAAGAGGTACGGGGACAGAGGACTATGGCTACACCTTC. It is translated as CASSLRGTGTEDYGYTF.

This chain connects TRBV21-1 to TRBJ2-2; whether TRBD1, the table's D call, matches the DNA was not checked. TRBV21-1 corresponds to a pseudogene. CDR3 length: 12 amino acids. CDR3 sequence (DNA): TGTGCCAGCAGAACAGGAACCGGGGAGCTGTTTTTT. Its protein product is CASRTGTGELFF.

The chain couples TRBV13 to TRBJ2-1, with TRBD2 matching 12 bases. The V and J ends lost 4 bases and 9 bases, in that order; junction bases with no gene match: 4. The germline gives CDR1 PRHDT, CDR2 FYEKMQ (reference sequence). The CDR3 consists of 14 residues. As DNA, the CDR3 is TGTGCCAGCAGCTCTAGCGGGGGGGCCGGTGAGCAGTTCTTC. Translated, it gives CASSSSGGAGEQFF.

This clone is a singleton in its sample. The junction does not match germline at one end; this may be a read error. The rearrangement joins TRBV27 to TRBJ2-7; 7 bases are a match to TRBD2. This CDR3 contains 14 residues. Germline-derived CDR1 and CDR2 are MNHEY and SMNVEV (reference sequence). The DNA for the CDR3 is TGTGCCAGCAGTCCAAGGGACTACCCAATAAGACCACGATTC. Translation gives CASSPRDYPIRPRF.

The chain joins TRBV30 to TRBJ1-3; 7 bases agree with TRBD1. Per the germline V gene, CDR1 is GTSNPN and CDR2 is SVGIG (reference sequence). The V and J ends lost 0 bases and 2 bases, in that order; junction bases with no gene match: 1. The CDR3 covers 14 residues. Written as DNA, the CDR3 is TGTGCCTGGAGTGTTAGGGGGCCTGGAAACACCATATATTTT. It translates to CAWSVRGPGNTIYF.

This chain connects TRBV6-1 to TRBJ1-4, with a tentative D call TRBD1 (5 bases). The CDR3 runs to 17 residues. Germline lookup yields CDR1 MNHNS and CDR2 SASEGT. V gave up 3 bases and J gave up 8 bases, with 22 bases separating them. CDR3 loop: CASSEGGRAGFREKLFF. The CDR3 bases are TGTGCCAGCAGTGAGGGGGGAAGGGCGGGGTTTAGGGAAAAACTGTTTTTT.

This chain links TRBV7-6 with TRBJ2-1, with D hard to call. Germline assignment: CDR1 SGHVS and CDR2 FNYEAQ. This CDR3 has 11 amino acids. Trimming took 5 bases from V and 8 from J, leaving 7 bases between them. CDR3 nucleotide sequence: TGTGCCAGCAGCCTTTATGATGAGCAGTTCTTC. This translates into CASSLYDEQFF.

J is TRBJ2-7 and V is TRBV27; D perhaps matches TRBD2 (7 bases). The CDR3 consists of 14 residues. V was clipped by 10 bases and J by 4 bases, with 20 bases between them. Germline V gene sequence: CDR1 MNHEY, CDR2 SMNVEV (reference sequence). CDR3 bases: TGTGCCACCCGCGGGGGCCGTGACACGTACGAGCAGTACTTC. This sequence encodes CATRGGRDTYEQYF.

The chain recombines TRBV27 with TRBJ1-4; 7 nucleotides align to TRBD1. The CDR3 has 14 amino acids. Germline values: CDR1 MNHEY, CDR2 SMNVEV (reference sequence). Trimming at V came to 2 bases and at J to 6 bases, leaving 3 bases not matched to a gene. DNA for the CDR3: TGTGCCAGCAGTTTACAGGGGGTTGATGAAAAACTGTTTTTT. Translated, it gives CASSLQGVDEKLFF.

The rearrangement uses TRBV2 and TRBJ2-3; D ambiguous. The CDR3 runs 15 residues. The V end lost 6 bases, the J end lost 5 bases, and 18 bases lay between the germline ends. CDR1 is SNHLY and CDR2 is FYNNEI in the germline V gene. The CDR3: CASREKTARLDTQYF. CDR3 nucleotides: TGTGCCAGCAGGGAGAAGACCGCGCGCCTAGATACGCAGTATTTT.

This clone was seen a handful of times. The V call is TRBV6-4, the J call TRBJ2-2; tentative D call: TRBD2 (5 bases). Germline V gene lookup returns CDR1 MRHNA and CDR2 SNTAGT. The length of the CDR3 is 14 residues. Trimming shortened V by 2 bases and J by 2 bases, and 6 bases separated the two germline ends. CDR3 bases: TGTGCCAGCAGTGACCGGACTAACACCGGGGAGCTGTTTTTT. It encodes CASSDRTNTGELFF.

The gene calls are TRBV15 and TRBJ1-1, with D perhaps TRBD1 (6 bases). The V end lost 8 bases, the J end lost 4 bases, and 8 bases lay between the germline ends. CDR3 size: 11 residues. The germline V gene encodes CDR1 LNHNV and CDR2 YYDKDF (reference sequence). This chain's CDR3 is CATEDSTEAFF. The DNA for the CDR3 is TGTGCCACCGAGGACAGCACTGAAGCTTTCTTT.

This sequence joins TRBV5-1 and TRBJ1-2, with 7 bases matching TRBD1. CDR1 is SGHRS and CDR2 is YFSETQ in the germline V gene. V lost 8 bases to trimming and J lost 4 bases; unmatched junction nucleotides: 11. The CDR3 contains 14 residues. The CDR3 sequence is CASSSPGTAYGYTF. CDR3 sequence (DNA): TGCGCCAGTTCCTCCCCTGGGACAGCCTATGGCTACACCTTC.

This clone has ten or more counts. The chain carries TRBV7-9 and TRBJ1-5; D gene ambiguous. This CDR3 has 15 residues. Germline V gene data show CDR1 as SEHNR and CDR2 as FQNEAQ (reference sequence). V lost 2 bases, J lost 6 bases, and 14 bases lay in between. The CDR3: CASSLSGKGSQPQHF. Here the CDR3 DNA reads TGTGCCAGCAGCTTATCCGGGAAGGGCTCTCAGCCCCAGCATTTT.

V usage is TRBV13 and J usage is TRBJ2-3, with TRBD2 identical over 13 bases. The trim removed 4 bases at V and 2 bases at J, leaving 3 bases unmatched. The CDR3 runs 16 residues. Per the germline V gene, CDR1 is PRHDT and CDR2 is FYEKMQ (reference sequence). Here the CDR3 DNA reads TGTGCCAGCAGCTCGGGGACTAGCGGGGCCACAGATACGCAGTATTTT. Its protein is CASSSGTSGATDTQYF.

The V and J genes are TRBV6-1 and TRBJ1-6; TRBD1 matches 10 bases. The germline CDR1 and CDR2 sequences are MNHNS and SASEGT. V shed 0 bases and J 9 bases; nucleotides not matched to a gene: 2. CDR3 length: 15 residues. The CDR3 nucleotides are TGTGCCAGCAGTGAAGCGGACAGGGGGAGTTCACCCCTCCACTTT. This encodes CASSEADRGSSPLHF.

The CDR3 DNA reads TGTGCCAGCAGCGTAGTTAGCGGGGAAGCAAATGAGCAGTTCTTC. It specifies CASSVVSGEANEQFF. The chain recombines TRBV9 with TRBJ2-1; 8 bases map to TRBD2. The V gene's germline CDR1 is SGDLS and CDR2 YYNGEE. The CDR3 covers 15 residues. Germline trimming cut 0 bases from V and 7 bases from J; bases unmatched to any gene: 6.

This chain joins TRBV6-5 and TRBJ2-7; tentative D call: TRBD2 (5 bases). The V and J ends lost 6 bases and 6 bases respectively, with 15 bases between them. Per germline, CDR1 MNHEY and CDR2 SVGAGI. There are 13 residues in the CDR3. The CDR3 loop reads CASSAPLAAEQYF. Here the CDR3 DNA reads TGTGCCAGCAGCGCCCCCCTAGCTGCCGAGCAGTACTTC.

This clone has a single count. V gene TRBV13 combines with J gene TRBJ2-7; 8 bases are shared with TRBD1. CDR3 length: 15 residues. Germline V gene lookup returns CDR1 PRHDT and CDR2 FYEKMQ (reference sequence). V lost 3 bases, J lost 4 bases, and 8 bases stayed unmatched. In DNA, the CDR3 is TGTGCCAGCAGCTTGGTCGGACAGGGATCTTACGAGCAGTACTTC. Residues: CASSLVGQGSYEQYF.

V is TRBV2 and J is TRBJ2-3, with D maybe TRBD2 (6 bases). V was trimmed by 3 bases and J by 3 bases, leaving 10 bases between them. The germline gives CDR1 SNHLY, CDR2 FYNNEI. The CDR3 runs to 14 residues. For the CDR3, the DNA is TGTGCCAGCAGTGAGGGACTGGGGACAGATACGCAGTATTTT. Translated, it gives CASSEGLGTDTQYF.

The chain is built from TRBV13 and TRBJ1-2; the D gene is possibly TRBD1 (5 bases). The CDR3 consists of 12 residues. Germline V lookup: CDR1 PRHDT, CDR2 FYEKMQ (reference sequence). Deletions cut 3 bases from V and 8 bases from J, with 10 bases between. CDR3 sequence reads: CASSFGGEGYTF. For the CDR3, the DNA is TGTGCCAGCAGCTTTGGGGGGGAGGGCTACACCTTC.

The CDR3 loop is CASSLERNEQFF. As DNA, the CDR3 is TGTGCCAGCAGCTTAGAGCGGAATGAGCAGTTCTTC. The chain recombines TRBV11-2 with TRBJ2-1; the D is unclear. Germline lookup yields CDR1 SGHAT and CDR2 FQNNGV. This CDR3 is 12 amino acids long. Trimming took 0 bases from V and 7 from J, leaving 4 bases between them.

The chain employs TRBV13 and TRBJ2-1, with D hard to call. The V end was cut by 6 bases, the J end by 4 bases, with 7 bases between. This CDR3 spans 12 amino acids. Germline V gives CDR1 PRHDT, CDR2 FYEKMQ (reference sequence). CDR3: CASSSQYNEQFF. The CDR3 nucleotides are TGTGCCAGCAGTTCCCAGTACAATGAGCAGTTCTTC. Looking up the rest from reference TRBV13 and TRBJ2-1 gives the full variable domain: AAGVIQSPRHLIKEKRETATLKCYPIPRHDTVYWYQQGPGQDPQFLISFYEKMQSDKGSIPDRFSAQQFSDYHSELNMSSLELGDSALYFCASSSQYNEQFFGPGTRLTVL.

In its sample, this clone was seen once. V is TRBV2 and J is TRBJ1-6; 9 bases are shared with TRBD1. After removal of 6 bases from V and 10 bases from J, the junction contained 7 bases not matched to a gene. Germline loops: CDR1 SNHLY, CDR2 FYNNEI. This CDR3 region has 14 residues. The CDR3, as DNA: TGTGCCAGCAGCGAGACAGGGGGTTCCTCACCCCTCCACTTT. This gives the protein CASSETGGSSPLHF.